This T cell receptor (beta chain) was captured in a study of cytomegalovirus exposure and HLA in healthy donors. Method: immunoSEQ multiplex PCR; TCRdb's copy keeps in-frame clones and lacks some. The table has 150,000 to 250,000 clones, around 80% seen once. Between the trimmed V and J ends, which lost 7 bases and 0 bases, there was a span of 13 bases. The CDR3 is 15 amino acids. Germline lookup yields CDR1 LNHDA and CDR2 SQIVND (reference sequence). Sequencing input: PBMCs. The chain combines TRBV19 with TRBJ1-5, with a weak D call TRBD1 (5 bases). The sequence derives from a woman in her twenties or thirties in good health and CMV-seronegative. CDR3 nucleotides: TGTGCCAGTACCCTGACAGTAACTAGCAATCAGCCCCAGCATTTT. Protein product: CASTLTVTSNQPQHF.